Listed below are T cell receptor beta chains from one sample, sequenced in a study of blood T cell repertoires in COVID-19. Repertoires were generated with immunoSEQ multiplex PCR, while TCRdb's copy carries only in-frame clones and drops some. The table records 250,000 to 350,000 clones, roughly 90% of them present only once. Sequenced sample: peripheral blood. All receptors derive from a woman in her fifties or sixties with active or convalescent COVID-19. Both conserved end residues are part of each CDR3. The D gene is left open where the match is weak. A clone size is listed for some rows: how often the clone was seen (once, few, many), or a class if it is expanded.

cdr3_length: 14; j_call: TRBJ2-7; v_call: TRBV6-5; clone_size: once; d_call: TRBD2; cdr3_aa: CASTPGGETYEQYF; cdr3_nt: TGTGCCAGCACCCCGGGAGGGGAAACCTACGAGCAGTACTTC
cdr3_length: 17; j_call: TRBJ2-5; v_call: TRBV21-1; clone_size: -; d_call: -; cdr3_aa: CASSGRLVAEPQETQYF; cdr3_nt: TGTGCCAGCAGCGGGAGGCTCGTGGCGGAGCCTCAAGAGACCCAGTACTTC
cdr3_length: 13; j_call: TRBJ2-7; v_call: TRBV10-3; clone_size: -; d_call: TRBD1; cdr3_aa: CAISEGTDYEQYF; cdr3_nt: TGTGCCATCAGTGAGGGGACAGACTACGAGCAGTACTTC
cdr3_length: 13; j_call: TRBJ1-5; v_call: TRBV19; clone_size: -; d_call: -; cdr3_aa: CASSNRESEAQHF; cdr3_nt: TGTGCCAGTAGTAACAGGGAAAGTGAGGCCCAGCATTTT
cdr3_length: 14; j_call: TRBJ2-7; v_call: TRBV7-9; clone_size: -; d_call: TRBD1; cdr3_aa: CASSPPDRDYEQYF; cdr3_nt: TGTGCCAGCAGCCCTCCTGACAGGGACTACGAGCAGTACTTC
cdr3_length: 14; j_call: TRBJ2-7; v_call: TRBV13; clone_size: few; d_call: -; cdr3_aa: CASSLGRATYEQYF; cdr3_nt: TGTGCCAGCAGCTTAGGGAGGGCAACCTACGAGCAGTACTTC
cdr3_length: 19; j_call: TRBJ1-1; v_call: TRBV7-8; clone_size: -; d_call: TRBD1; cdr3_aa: CASSLDTGTVTRRNTEAFF; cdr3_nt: TGTGCCAGCAGCTTAGATACCGGGACAGTGACCAGAAGGAACACTGAAGCTTTCTTT
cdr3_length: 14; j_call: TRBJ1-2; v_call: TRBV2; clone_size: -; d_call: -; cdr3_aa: CASSERGSTYGYTF; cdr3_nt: TGTGCCAGCAGTGAAAGGGGATCTACGTATGGCTACACCTTC
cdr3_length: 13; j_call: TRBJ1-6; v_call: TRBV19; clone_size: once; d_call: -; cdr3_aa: CASSTGVGSPLHF; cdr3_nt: TGTGCCAGTAGTACAGGGGTTGGATCACCCCTCCACTTT
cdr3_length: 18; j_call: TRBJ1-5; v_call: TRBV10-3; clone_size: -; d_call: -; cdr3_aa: CAISESRTADPSNQPQHF; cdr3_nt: TGTGCCATCAGTGAGTCGCGTACTGCCGATCCAAGCAATCAGCCCCAGCATTTT
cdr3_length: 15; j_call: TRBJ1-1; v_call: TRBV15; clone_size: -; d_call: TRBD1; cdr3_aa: CATSSGQAKNTEAFF; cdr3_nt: TGTGCCACCAGCAGTGGACAGGCCAAGAACACTGAAGCTTTCTTT
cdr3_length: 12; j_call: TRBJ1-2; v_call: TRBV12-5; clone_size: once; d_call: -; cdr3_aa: CASGLGLYGYTF; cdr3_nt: TGTGCTAGTGGTCTAGGTCTCTATGGCTACACCTTC
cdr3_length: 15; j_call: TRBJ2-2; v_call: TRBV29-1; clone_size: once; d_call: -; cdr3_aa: CSVENPQGNTGELFF; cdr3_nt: TGCAGCGTTGAAAACCCACAGGGGAACACCGGGGAGCTGTTTTTT
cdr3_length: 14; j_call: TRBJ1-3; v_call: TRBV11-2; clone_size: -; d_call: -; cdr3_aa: CASSLVNVGNTIYF; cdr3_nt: TGTGCCAGCAGCTTAGTAAATGTAGGAAACACCATATATTTT
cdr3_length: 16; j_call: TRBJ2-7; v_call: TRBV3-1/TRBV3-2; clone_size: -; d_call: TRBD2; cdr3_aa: CASSRPIAGRSYEQYF; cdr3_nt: TGTGCCAGCAGCCGCCCCATAGCGGGGAGGAGCTACGAGCAGTACTTC
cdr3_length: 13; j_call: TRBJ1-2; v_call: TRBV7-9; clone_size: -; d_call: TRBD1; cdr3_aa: CASRTGTAYGYTF; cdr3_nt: TGTGCCAGCAGAACAGGGACAGCCTATGGCTACACCTTC
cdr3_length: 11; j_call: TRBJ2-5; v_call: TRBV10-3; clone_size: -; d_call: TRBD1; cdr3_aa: CAMGQGETQYF; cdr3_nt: TGTGCCATGGGACAGGGAGAGACCCAGTACTTC
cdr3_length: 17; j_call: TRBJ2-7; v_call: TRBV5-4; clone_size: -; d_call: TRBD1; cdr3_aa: CASSSGGTGVKNYEQYF; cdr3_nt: TGTGCCAGCAGCTCCGGCGGGACAGGGGTCAAAAACTACGAGCAGTACTTC
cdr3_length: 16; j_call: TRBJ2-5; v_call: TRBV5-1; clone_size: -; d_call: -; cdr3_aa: CASSFGGPRAGETQYF; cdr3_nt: TGCGCCAGCAGCTTTGGTGGACCCAGGGCCGGGGAGACCCAGTACTTC
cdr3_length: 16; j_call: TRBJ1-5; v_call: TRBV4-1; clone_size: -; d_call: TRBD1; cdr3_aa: CASSQPTGSKNQPQHF; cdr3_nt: TGCGCCAGCAGCCAACCGACAGGGTCTAAAAATCAGCCCCAGCATTTT
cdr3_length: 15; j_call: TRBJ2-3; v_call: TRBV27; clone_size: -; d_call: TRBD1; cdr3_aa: CASTRTGGASNTQYF; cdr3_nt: TGTGCCAGCACAAGGACAGGGGGCGCATCGAATACGCAGTATTTT
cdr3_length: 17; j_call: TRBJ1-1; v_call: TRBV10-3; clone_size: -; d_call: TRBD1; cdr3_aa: CAISEGGQGRVNTEAFF; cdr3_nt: TGTGCCATCAGTGAGGGAGGACAGGGGAGAGTGAACACTGAAGCTTTCTTT
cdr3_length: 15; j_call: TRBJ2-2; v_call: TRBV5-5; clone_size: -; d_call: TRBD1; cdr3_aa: CASSLKGADTGELFF; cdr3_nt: TGTGCCAGCAGCCTAAAGGGGGCTGACACCGGGGAGCTGTTTTTT
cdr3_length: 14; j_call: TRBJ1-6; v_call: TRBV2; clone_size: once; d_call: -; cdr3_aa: CASNLDTQNSPLHF; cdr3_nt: TGTGCCAGCAATTTGGACACACAGAATTCACCCCTCCACTTT
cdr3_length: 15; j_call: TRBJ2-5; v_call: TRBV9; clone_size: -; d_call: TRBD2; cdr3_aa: CASSAPAGTEETQYF; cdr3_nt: TGTGCCAGCAGCGCCCCAGCGGGGACGGAAGAGACCCAGTACTTC
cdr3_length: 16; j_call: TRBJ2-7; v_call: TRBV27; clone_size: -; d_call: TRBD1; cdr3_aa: CASSRTPGQFVDEQYF; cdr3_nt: TGTGCCAGCAGTAGGACCCCGGGACAGTTCGTAGACGAGCAGTACTTC
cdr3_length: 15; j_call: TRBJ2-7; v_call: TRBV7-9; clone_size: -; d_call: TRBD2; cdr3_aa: CASSRWTSGSYEQYF; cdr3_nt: TGTGCCAGCAGTCGATGGACTAGCGGGTCCTACGAGCAGTACTTC
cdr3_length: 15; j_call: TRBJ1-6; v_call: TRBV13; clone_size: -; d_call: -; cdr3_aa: CASSLGGREDSPLHF; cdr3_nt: TGTGCCAGCAGCTTAGGGGGGAGGGAGGATTCACCCCTCCACTTT
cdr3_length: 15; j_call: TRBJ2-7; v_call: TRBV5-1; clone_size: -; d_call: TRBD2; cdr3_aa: CASSVGTSGSYEQYF; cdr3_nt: TGCGCCAGCAGCGTAGGGACTAGCGGGAGCTACGAGCAGTACTTC
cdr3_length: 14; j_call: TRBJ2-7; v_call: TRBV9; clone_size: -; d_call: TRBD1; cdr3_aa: CASSPGTANYEQYF; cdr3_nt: TGTGCCAGCAGCCCGGGGACAGCAAACTACGAGCAGTACTTC
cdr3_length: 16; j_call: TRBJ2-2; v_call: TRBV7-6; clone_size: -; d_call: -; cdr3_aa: CASSPLVDSNTGELFF; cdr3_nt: TGTGCCAGCAGCCCACTAGTAGACTCGAACACCGGGGAGCTGTTTTTT
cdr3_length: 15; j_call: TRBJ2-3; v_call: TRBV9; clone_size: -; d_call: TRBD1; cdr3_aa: CASSVSGQVSDTQYF; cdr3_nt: TGTGCCAGCAGCGTGTCGGGACAGGTTTCAGATACGCAGTATTTT
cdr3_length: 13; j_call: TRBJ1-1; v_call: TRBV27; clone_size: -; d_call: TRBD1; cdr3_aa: CASSVQGAREAFF; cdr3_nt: TGTGCCAGCAGCGTGCAGGGGGCGCGGGAAGCTTTCTTT
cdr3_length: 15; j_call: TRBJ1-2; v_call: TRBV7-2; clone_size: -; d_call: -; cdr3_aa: CASSLGGLGGYGYTF; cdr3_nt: TGTGCCAGCAGCTTAGGAGGGTTAGGGGGCTATGGCTACACCTTC
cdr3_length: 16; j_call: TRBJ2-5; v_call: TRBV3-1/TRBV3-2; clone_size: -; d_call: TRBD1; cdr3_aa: CASSQEAGGLRETQYF; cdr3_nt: TGTGCCAGCAGCCAAGAAGCAGGGGGCTTGCGAGAGACCCAGTACTTC
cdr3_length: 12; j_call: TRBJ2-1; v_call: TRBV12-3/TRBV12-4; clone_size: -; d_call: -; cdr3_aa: CASKRQYNEQFF; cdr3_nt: TGTGCCAGCAAGAGACAGTACAATGAGCAGTTCTTC
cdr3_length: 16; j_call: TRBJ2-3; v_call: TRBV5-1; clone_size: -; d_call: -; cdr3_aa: CASSPRSGASTDTQYF; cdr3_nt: TGCGCCAGCAGCCCCAGATCAGGGGCCAGCACAGATACGCAGTATTTT
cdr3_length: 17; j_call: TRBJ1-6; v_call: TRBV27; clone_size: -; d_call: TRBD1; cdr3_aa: CASRLSTGTAYNSPLHF; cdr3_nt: TGTGCCAGCAGACTCTCTACCGGGACAGCATATAATTCACCCCTCCACTTT
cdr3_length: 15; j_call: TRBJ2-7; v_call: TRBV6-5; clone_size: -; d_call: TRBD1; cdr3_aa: CASSQPGTGTYEQYF; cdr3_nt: TGTGCCAGCAGTCAGCCCGGGACAGGGACCTACGAGCAGTACTTC
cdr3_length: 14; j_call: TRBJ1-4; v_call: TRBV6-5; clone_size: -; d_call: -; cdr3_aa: CASRPGNTNEKLFF; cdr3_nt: TGTGCCAGCAGACCGGGAAACACTAATGAAAAACTGTTTTTT
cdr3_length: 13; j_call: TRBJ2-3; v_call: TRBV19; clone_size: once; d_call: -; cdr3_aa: CASSQKPVDTQYF; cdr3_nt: TGTGCCAGTAGTCAGAAACCAGTGGATACGCAGTATTTT
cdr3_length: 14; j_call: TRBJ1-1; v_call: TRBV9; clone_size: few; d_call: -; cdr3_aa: CASSAYTQNTEAFF; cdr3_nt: TGTGCCAGCAGCGCGTACACCCAGAACACTGAAGCTTTCTTT
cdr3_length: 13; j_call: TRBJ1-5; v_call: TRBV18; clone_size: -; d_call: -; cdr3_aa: CASSRGGNQPQHF; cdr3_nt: TGTGCCAGCTCACGAGGGGGAAATCAGCCCCAGCATTTT
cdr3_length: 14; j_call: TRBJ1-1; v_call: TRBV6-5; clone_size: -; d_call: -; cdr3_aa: CASSYVGANTEAFF; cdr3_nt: TGTGCCAGCAGTTACGTGGGGGCGAACACTGAAGCTTTCTTT
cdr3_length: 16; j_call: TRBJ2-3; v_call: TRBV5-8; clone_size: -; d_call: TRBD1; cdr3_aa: CASSLDGTGGTDTQYF; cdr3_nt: TGTGCCAGCAGCTTGGATGGGACAGGGGGCACAGATACGCAGTATTTT
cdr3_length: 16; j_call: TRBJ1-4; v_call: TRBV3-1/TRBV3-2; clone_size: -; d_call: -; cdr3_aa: CASSQDRWRGNEKLFF; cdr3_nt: TGTGCCAGCAGCCAAGATCGTTGGAGGGGTAATGAAAAACTGTTTTTT
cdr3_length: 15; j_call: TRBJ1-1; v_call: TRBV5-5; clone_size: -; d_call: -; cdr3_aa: CASSLTPGMNTEAFF; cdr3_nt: TGTGCCAGCAGCTTGACTCCCGGGATGAACACTGAAGCTTTCTTT
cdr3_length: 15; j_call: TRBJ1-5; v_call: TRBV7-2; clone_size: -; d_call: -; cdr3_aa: CASSPDNSANQPQHF; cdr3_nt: TGTGCCAGCAGCCCGGACAATTCGGCCAATCAGCCCCAGCATTTT
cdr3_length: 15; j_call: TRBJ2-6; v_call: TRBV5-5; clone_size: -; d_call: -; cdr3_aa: CASSPEGSGANVLTF; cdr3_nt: TGTGCCAGCAGCCCTGAGGGAAGTGGGGCCAACGTCCTGACTTTC
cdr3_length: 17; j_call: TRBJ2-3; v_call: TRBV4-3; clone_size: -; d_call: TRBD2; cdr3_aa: CASSQDASGRAGDTQYF; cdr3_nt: TGCGCCAGCAGCCAAGATGCGAGCGGGAGGGCCGGGGATACGCAGTATTTT
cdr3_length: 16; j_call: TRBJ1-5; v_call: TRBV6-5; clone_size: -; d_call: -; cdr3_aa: CASSYGSGESNQPQHF; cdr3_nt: TGTGCCAGCAGTTACGGGAGCGGGGAGTCGAATCAGCCCCAGCATTTT
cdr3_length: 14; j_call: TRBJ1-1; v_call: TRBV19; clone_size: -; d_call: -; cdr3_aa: CASSISGVNTEAFF; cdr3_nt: TGTGCCAGTAGTATATCCGGGGTGAACACTGAAGCTTTCTTT